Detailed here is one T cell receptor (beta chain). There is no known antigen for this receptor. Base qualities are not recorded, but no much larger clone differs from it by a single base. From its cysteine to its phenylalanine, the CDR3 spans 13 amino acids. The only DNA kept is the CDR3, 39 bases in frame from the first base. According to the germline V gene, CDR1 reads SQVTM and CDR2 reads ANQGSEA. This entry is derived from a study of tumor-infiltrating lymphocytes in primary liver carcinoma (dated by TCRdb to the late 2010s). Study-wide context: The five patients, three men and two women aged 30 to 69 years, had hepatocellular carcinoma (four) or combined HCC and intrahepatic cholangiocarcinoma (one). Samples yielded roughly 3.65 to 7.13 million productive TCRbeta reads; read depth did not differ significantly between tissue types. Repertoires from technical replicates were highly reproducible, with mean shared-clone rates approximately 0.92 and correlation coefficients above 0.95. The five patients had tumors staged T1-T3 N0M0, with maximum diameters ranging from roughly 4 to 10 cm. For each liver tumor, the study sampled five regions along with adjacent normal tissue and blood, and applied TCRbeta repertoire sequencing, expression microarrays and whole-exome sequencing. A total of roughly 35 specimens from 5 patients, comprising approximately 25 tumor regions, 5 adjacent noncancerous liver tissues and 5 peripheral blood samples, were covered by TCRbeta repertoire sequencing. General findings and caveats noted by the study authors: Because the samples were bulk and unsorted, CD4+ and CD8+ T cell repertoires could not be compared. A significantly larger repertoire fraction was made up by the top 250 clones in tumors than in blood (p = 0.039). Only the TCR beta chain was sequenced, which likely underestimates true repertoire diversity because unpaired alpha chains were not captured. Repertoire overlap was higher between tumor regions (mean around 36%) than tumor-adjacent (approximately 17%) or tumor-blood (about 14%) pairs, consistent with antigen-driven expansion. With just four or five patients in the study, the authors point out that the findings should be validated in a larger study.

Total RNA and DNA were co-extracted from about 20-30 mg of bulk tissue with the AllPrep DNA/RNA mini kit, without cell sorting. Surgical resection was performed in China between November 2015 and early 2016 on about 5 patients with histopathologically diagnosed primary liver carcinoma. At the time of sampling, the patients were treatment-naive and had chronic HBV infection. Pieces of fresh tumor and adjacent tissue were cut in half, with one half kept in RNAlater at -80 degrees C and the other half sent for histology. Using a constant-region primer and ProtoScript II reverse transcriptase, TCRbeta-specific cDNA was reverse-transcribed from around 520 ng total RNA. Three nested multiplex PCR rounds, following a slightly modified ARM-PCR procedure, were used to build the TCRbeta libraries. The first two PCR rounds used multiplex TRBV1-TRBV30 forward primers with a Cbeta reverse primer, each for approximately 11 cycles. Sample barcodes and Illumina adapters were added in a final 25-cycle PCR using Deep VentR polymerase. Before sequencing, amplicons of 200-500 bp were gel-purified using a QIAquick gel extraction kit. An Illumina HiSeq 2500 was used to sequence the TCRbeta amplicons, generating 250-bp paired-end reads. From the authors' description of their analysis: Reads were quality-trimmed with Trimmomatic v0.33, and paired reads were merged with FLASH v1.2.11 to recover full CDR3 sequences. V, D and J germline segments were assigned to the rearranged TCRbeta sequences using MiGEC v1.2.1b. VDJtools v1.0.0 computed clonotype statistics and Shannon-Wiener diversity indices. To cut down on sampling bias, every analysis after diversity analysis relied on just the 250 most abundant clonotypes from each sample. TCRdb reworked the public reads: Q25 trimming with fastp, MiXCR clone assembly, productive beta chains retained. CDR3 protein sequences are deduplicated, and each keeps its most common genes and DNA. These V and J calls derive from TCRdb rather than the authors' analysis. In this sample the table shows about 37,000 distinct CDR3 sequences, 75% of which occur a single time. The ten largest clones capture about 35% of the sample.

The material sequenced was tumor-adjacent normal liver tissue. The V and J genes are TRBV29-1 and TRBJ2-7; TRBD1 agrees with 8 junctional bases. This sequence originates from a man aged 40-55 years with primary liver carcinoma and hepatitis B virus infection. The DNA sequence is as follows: TGCAGTGTCGGACAGGGATACTCCTACGAGCAGTACTTC. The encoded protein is CSVGQGYSYEQYF.